A single sample is the source of the 7 T cell receptor beta chains below, sequenced in a study of vaccination and CD4 T cells after COVID-19 (dated 2022 in TCRdb). The receptor library was made with PCR. The data were produced on an Illumina iSeq 100. DNA from cultured CD4+ T cells was subjected to TCR sequencing with the Oncomine TCR Beta short-read assay at the Johns Hopkins FTIC core. In TCRdb, the public reads were trimmed at Q25 with fastp and aligned with MiXCR, with productive beta chains retained. Here each entry gathers all rows of one CDR3 protein and keeps the most common genes and DNA. The sample has roughly 15,000 distinct CDR3 sequences on record, about 55% of them singletons. The ten top clones hold around 15% of the sample. These receptors have no known antigen. Taken with the paper, the label for treatment or condition translates to: approximately nine-day PBMC culture with coronavirus spike peptide pools or control peptides (ViraFEST assay).

Sequencing input: CD4+ T cells from blood, cultured in vitro. The receptors were gathered from a human donor who had recovered from COVID-19.

In its sample, this clonotype was seen a few times. The rearrangement links TRBV19 to TRBJ1-2, with 8 bases matching TRBD1. Germline V CDR1 and CDR2: LNHDA, SQIVND (reference sequence). The CDR3 runs 14 residues. Losses at the gene ends were 9 bases for V and 6 bases for J; bases not matched to a gene: 12. CDR3 loop: CASRPGGASDGYTF. The DNA for the CDR3 is TGTGCCAGCCGCCCAGGGGGCGCTTCTGATGGCTACACCTTC.

This clonotype was seen once. V is TRBV6-1 and J is TRBJ2-5; 12 positions agree with TRBD1. Germline CDR1 is MNHNS and CDR2 is SASEGT. Unmatched junction bases numbered 9, after V lost 5 bases and J lost 2 bases. This CDR3 comprises 17 residues. CDR3 bases: TGTGCCAGCAGTATCCGGGACAGGGGGCAAGGGCAAGAGACCCAGTACTTC. This gives the protein CASSIRDRGQGQETQYF.

This sequence joins TRBV27 and TRBJ1-2; 8 bases match TRBD1. V lost 7 bases and J lost 6; bases outside the gene matches: 7. CDR3 length: 13 amino acids. Looked up from germline, CDR1 is MNHEY and CDR2 is SMNVEV (reference sequence). The CDR3 DNA reads as TGTGCCAGCACGACAGGGGATCGTCATGGCTACACCTTC. Translating it yields CASTTGDRHGYTF.

The chain recombines TRBV10-2 with TRBJ2-5; TRBD2 matches 10 bases. Germline CDR1 and CDR2: WSHSY and SAAADI. V lost 8 bases, J lost 5 bases, and 17 bases stayed unmatched. The CDR3 is 17 amino acids. CDR3 protein: CASSDLYQRGGGETQYF. DNA for the CDR3: TGCGCCAGCTCCGATTTATACCAGCGGGGGGGCGGGGAGACCCAGTACTTC.

The gene calls are TRBV5-4 and TRBJ1-6; D is possibly TRBD1 (6 bases). Trimming took 0 bases from V and 9 from J, leaving 13 bases between them. The CDR3 has 15 amino acids. Germline V lookup: CDR1 SGHNT, CDR2 YYREEE (reference sequence). The CDR3 DNA sequence: TGTGCCAGCAGCTTGGTAGAACAGGGTTTTTCACCCCTCCACTTT. Translating gives CASSLVEQGFSPLHF. The entire variable domain, with the rest obtained from reference TRBV5-4 and TRBJ1-6, is as follows: ETGVTQSPTHLIKTRGQQVTLRCSSQSGHNTVSWYQQALGQGPQFIFQYYREEENGRGNFPPRFSGLQFPNYSSELNVNALELDDSALYLCASSLVEQGFSPLHFGNGTRLTVT.

J is TRBJ2-3 and V is TRBV24-1; 10 bases are shared with TRBD2. With V trimmed by 9 bases and J by 7 bases, 3 bases remained unmatched. Germline V gives CDR1 KGHDR, CDR2 SFDVKD. The CDR3 is made up of 12 amino acids. The CDR3 sequence: CATGTSANTQYF. The CDR3 coding sequence is TGTGCCACCGGGACTAGCGCCAATACGCAGTATTTT.

This rearrangement joins TRBV12-5 to TRBJ2-7; 8 bases are a match to TRBD1. There are 14 residues in the CDR3. The ends lost 2 bases at V and 6 bases at J; junction bases unmatched: 6. The germline V gene has CDR1 LGHNT and CDR2 FRNRAP. This CDR3 reads CASGLPGGAAEQYF. For the CDR3, the DNA is TGTGCTAGTGGTTTGCCAGGGGGCGCGGCCGAGCAGTACTTC.